The 32 T cell receptor beta chains below all came from one sample that was sequenced in a study of T cell repertoires in cytomegalovirus infection. Using its own MiXCR run on the reads, TCRdb lists one record per CDR3 protein. The data contain hundreds of thousands of distinct CDR3 sequences, about 33% of them singletons. No antigens are known for them. The starting material was cultured CD8+ T cells from PBMCs, obtained from culture after CMV antigen stimulation. The source of these receptors is a human donor in good health (CMV status not recorded). Some clones in this sample may be carry-over from other donors' samples.

The sample holds many counts of this clonotype. The CDR3 loop is CASSLRGRGGELFF. The CDR3 coding sequence is TGTGCCAGCAGTTTGAGGGGGCGGGGCGGGGAGCTGTTTTTT. The chain carries TRBV12-3 or TRBV12-4 and TRBJ2-2; D might be TRBD1 (7 bases). V dropped 3 bases and J dropped 7 bases, with 12 bases sitting between them. The CDR3 totals 14 residues.

V gene TRBV6-6 combines with J gene TRBJ2-5, with 9 nucleotides matching TRBD2. The J segment lost 0 bases and the V segment lost 0 bases, leaving 5 bases of the junction unmatched. Germline V lookup: CDR1 MNHNY, CDR2 SVGAGI (reference sequence). This CDR3 has 17 amino acids. CDR3 bases: TGTGCCAGCAGTTACTCGAGCAGCGGGGGGTACCAAGAGACCCAGTACTTC. It translates to CASSYSSSGGYQETQYF.

The chain employs TRBV19 and TRBJ1-2, with D perhaps TRBD1 (5 bases). The CDR3 runs to 15 residues. The germline CDR1 and CDR2 sequences are LNHDA and SQIVND (reference sequence). Trimming pared 10 bases from V and 7 bases from J, leaving 25 bases between. The CDR3 loop reads CATFREEGLEFGYTF. DNA for the CDR3: TGTGCCACATTCAGGGAGGAGGGCCTTGAGTTTGGCTACACCTTC.

Only a few counts were recorded for this clonotype. CDR3 amino acids: CASSLGLLGGPPDEQYF. The CDR3 region has the DNA TGTGCCAGCAGCTTAGGGCTTCTGGGGGGCCCTCCGGACGAGCAGTACTTC. The chain has TRBV7-9 and TRBJ2-7; D possibly uses TRBD1 or TRBD2 (6 bases each). This CDR3 has 17 amino acids. The germline V gene encodes CDR1 SEHNR and CDR2 FQNEAQ (reference sequence). V was trimmed by 1 base and J by 5 bases, leaving 21 bases between them.

The V call is TRBV7-9, the J call TRBJ2-7; 7 nucleotides match TRBD1. The germline CDR1 and CDR2 sequences are SEHNR and FQNEAQ (reference sequence). The CDR3 covers 13 residues. V shed 11 bases and J 2 bases; nucleotides not matched to a gene: 9. In DNA form, the CDR3 reads TGTGCCGGATCCCACAGGGGTGCCTACGAGCAGTACTTC. It specifies CAGSHRGAYEQYF.

This chain connects TRBV5-6 to TRBJ2-4, with D unclear. V lost 0 bases to trimming and J lost 0 bases, with 13 bases between them. There are 17 residues in the CDR3. Germline values: CDR1 SGHDT, CDR2 YYEEEE. CDR3 protein: CASSLVSQPLAKNIQYF. CDR3 sequence (DNA): TGTGCCAGCAGCTTGGTCTCACAGCCACTAGCCAAAAACATTCAGTACTTC.

This clonotype occurred a few times. CDR3 region: CASSPGQGAEGYTF. The CDR3 DNA reads as TGTGCCAGCAGCCCCGGACAGGGGGCGGAGGGCTACACCTTC. V usage is TRBV7-9 and J usage is TRBJ1-2; TRBD1 matches at 11 bases. This CDR3 has 14 residues. V lost 5 bases and J lost 8; bases outside the gene matches: 7. The germline CDR1 and CDR2 sequences are SEHNR and FQNEAQ (reference sequence).

J is TRBJ1-1 and V is TRBV7-9, with 10 bases aligning to TRBD1. Germline V gives CDR1 SEHNR, CDR2 FQNEAQ (reference sequence). The CDR3 sequence is 15 residues long. The V segment lost 6 bases and the J segment 4 bases; nucleotides outside the gene matches: 8. CDR3 residues: CASRETGGWITEAFF. CDR3 bases: TGTGCCAGCAGAGAGACAGGGGGCTGGATCACTGAAGCTTTCTTT.

The V call is TRBV4-3, the J call TRBJ1-1; no firm D call. Trimming stripped 4 bases from V and 2 bases from J, with 8 bases between. The CDR3 has 13 residues. Per germline, CDR1 LGHNA and CDR2 YSLEER. This CDR3 reads CASSPEKNTEAFF. CDR3 nucleotides: TGCGCCAGCAGCCCAGAAAAAAACACTGAAGCTTTCTTT.

The rearrangement links TRBV9 to TRBJ1-1, with a weak D call TRBD1 (5 bases). Germline V gives CDR1 SGDLS, CDR2 YYNGEE. Trimming removed 5 bases from V and 1 base from J, with 12 bases in between. The CDR3 totals 14 residues. CDR3 nucleotides: TGTGCCAGCAGGCCCTCTCAGGGGAACACTGAAGCTTTCTTT. The encoded protein is CASRPSQGNTEAFF.

The chain employs TRBV9 and TRBJ1-5; D perhaps matches TRBD1 (6 bases). The CDR3 runs 17 residues. The germline V gene has CDR1 SGDLS and CDR2 YYNGEE. V dropped 0 bases and J dropped 0 bases, with 13 bases sitting between them. In nucleotides, the CDR3 is TGTGCCAGCAGCGTAGGGTCAGGGGTGACTAGCAATCAGCCCCAGCATTTT. Translated: CASSVGSGVTSNQPQHF.

This chain connects TRBV27 to TRBJ1-1; TRBD1 might be the D (5 bases). Germline values: CDR1 MNHEY, CDR2 SMNVEV (reference sequence). This CDR3 has 15 residues. Trimming left V 5 bases short and J 0 bases short, with 13 bases between. The DNA for the CDR3 is TGTGCCAGCAGTCCACGACAGCTCATGAACACTGAAGCTTTCTTT. Translating gives CASSPRQLMNTEAFF.

The rearrangement uses TRBV7-2 and TRBJ2-5; either TRBD1 or TRBD2 may supply D (6 bases each). Trimming took 5 bases from V and 5 from J, leaving 18 bases between them. The CDR3 covers 15 residues. Germline CDR1 reads SGHTA; CDR2 reads FQGNSA. The CDR3 loop is CASSLLGGSQETQYF. Written as DNA, the CDR3 is TGTGCCAGCAGCCTGTTGGGGGGCAGCCAGGAGACCCAGTACTTC.

This clonotype was seen at least ten times. This chain uses TRBV12-3 or TRBV12-4 with TRBJ1-3; 9 bases map to TRBD1. The CDR3 contains 16 residues. Losses at the gene ends were 4 bases for V and 0 bases for J; bases not matched to a gene: 4. Here the CDR3 reads CASSSGTGSSGNTIYF. CDR3 in DNA: TGTGCCAGCAGTTCCGGGACAGGGTCCTCTGGAAACACCATATATTTT.

This chain joins TRBV7-9 and TRBJ2-7, with TRBD1 matching 7 bases. The CDR3 runs 13 residues. V shed 6 bases, J shed 2 bases, and the junction held 4 bases outside the gene matches. CDR1 SEHNR and CDR2 FQNEAQ come from the germline V gene (reference sequence). CDR3: CASSPQGTYEQYV. The CDR3, as DNA: TGTGCCAGCAGTCCACAGGGGACCTACGAGCAGTACGTC.

The chain employs TRBV4-1 and TRBJ2-3; 8 bases fit TRBD2. V dropped 4 bases and J dropped 0; count of bases not matched to a gene: 6. This CDR3 contains 16 residues. The germline gives CDR1 MGHRA, CDR2 YSYEKL. CDR3 sequence: CASSPPGGDSTDTQYF. The DNA for the CDR3 is TGCGCCAGCAGCCCGCCGGGGGGGGATAGCACAGATACGCAGTATTTT.

This clonotype was observed many times. The rearrangement links TRBV11-3 to TRBJ2-3; D might be TRBD2 (5 bases). The CDR3 sequence is 12 residues long. With 10 bases removed from V and 0 bases from J, the gap between germline ends came to 8 bases. Germline CDR1 and CDR2: SGHNT and YENEEA. Written as DNA, the CDR3 is TGTGCCACCTGGACTAGCACAGATACGCAGTATTTT. The encoded protein is CATWTSTDTQYF.

The chain uses TRBV11-1 and TRBJ1-2, with TRBD1 identical over 9 bases. V lost 5 bases to trimming and J lost 7 bases; unmatched junction nucleotides: 5. The CDR3 is 13 residues long. Germline-derived CDR1 and CDR2 are SGHAT and FQDESV (reference sequence). The CDR3 loop reads CASSRGQGPGYTF. The CDR3 region has the DNA TGTGCCAGCAGCCGTGGACAGGGGCCTGGCTACACCTTC.

This chain connects TRBV28 to TRBJ2-3, with D tentatively TRBD1 or TRBD2 (5 bases each). Germline CDR1 and CDR2: MDHEN and SYDVKM. Trimming removed 2 bases from V and 4 bases from J, with 16 bases in between. This CDR3 is built from 16 residues. CDR3 sequence (DNA): TGTGCCAGCAGTTTAAAAGAGGGGTGGGAAGCAGATACGCAGTATTTT. Its protein product is CASSLKEGWEADTQYF.

This chain links TRBV6-1 with TRBJ2-1, with 12 bases identical to TRBD1. CDR1 is MNHNS and CDR2 is SASEGT in the germline V gene. This CDR3 has 15 amino acids. Losses at the gene ends were 5 bases for V and 8 bases for J; bases not matched to a gene: 7. CDR3 DNA: TGTGCCAGCAGTCCGGGACAGGGGGCTTTCGATGAGCAGTTCTTC. Protein sequence: CASSPGQGAFDEQFF.

This clonotype appeared a few times. The junction does not match germline at one end; this may be a read error. The chain joins TRBV6-2 or TRBV6-3 to TRBJ2-1, with D unclear. CDR3 length equals 14 residues. CDR1 and CDR2 from the germline V gene are MNHEY and SVGEGT. This CDR3 is CASSYYNSRNEQFF. The CDR3 DNA sequence: TGTGCCAGCAGTTACTACAATTCACGCAATGAGCAGTTCTTT.

This clonotype was detected only once. This may stem from a read error, because a much larger clone lies one nucleotide away. The chain carries TRBV7-8 and TRBJ2-1; D possibly corresponds to TRBD1 (6 bases). Germline CDR1 reads SGHVS; CDR2 reads FQNEAQ. This CDR3 region has 16 residues. In nucleotides, the CDR3 is TGTACCAGCAGCACCCCTACAGGGAGCTCCTACAATGAGCAGTTCTTC. It codes for CTSSTPTGSSYNEQFF.

This clonotype was counted only a few times. This chain's CDR3 is CATSRATLGGHEQYV. CDR3 in DNA: TGTGCCACCAGCAGAGCTACCCTGGGGGGCCACGAGCAGTACGTC. The chain joins TRBV15 to TRBJ2-7, with D possibly being TRBD1 or TRBD2 (6 bases each). From germline, CDR1 is LNHNV and CDR2 YYDKDF (reference sequence). V lost 1 base and J lost 5, with 15 bases in between. The CDR3 spans 15 residues.

This clonotype was seen only a few times. The V and J genes are TRBV2 and TRBJ2-3, with D maybe TRBD2 (7 bases). Trimming took 7 bases from V and 3 from J, leaving 17 bases between them. Germline V gene sequence: CDR1 SNHLY, CDR2 FYNNEI. This CDR3 is built from 15 residues. CDR3 amino acids: CASTGAGAGTDTQYF. CDR3 DNA sequence: TGTGCCAGCACCGGTGCGGGGGCGGGGACAGATACGCAGTATTTT.

The chain is built from TRBV4-1 and TRBJ1-6; no clear D gene. V shed 0 bases and J shed 9 bases, with 9 bases lying between them. CDR3 size: 14 residues. Germline V gene data show CDR1 as MGHRA and CDR2 as YSYEKL. The CDR3, as DNA: TGCGCCAGCAGCCAAGAGAGATGGACTTCACCCCTCCACTTT. It yields the protein CASSQERWTSPLHF.

The chain recombines TRBV12-3 or TRBV12-4 with TRBJ2-4; D tentatively reads TRBD1 or TRBD2 (5 bases each). V gave up 3 bases and J gave up 7 bases, with 13 bases separating them. There are 14 residues in the CDR3. CDR3 sequence reads: CASSLELGDNIQYF. CDR3 DNA: TGTGCCAGCAGTTTGGAACTAGGGGACAACATTCAGTACTTC.

This clonotype was recorded at least ten times. The chain couples TRBV12-3 or TRBV12-4 to TRBJ1-5, with D possibly being TRBD1 (6 bases). V was clipped by 5 bases and J by 0 bases, with 14 bases between them. This CDR3 comprises 16 residues. The CDR3 sequence is CASSPLDSDSNQPQHF. For the CDR3, the DNA is TGTGCCAGCAGTCCCCTGGACAGTGATAGCAATCAGCCCCAGCATTTT.

This clonotype came up a few times. The J gene is TRBJ2-7, the V gene TRBV7-9, with 9 nucleotides matching TRBD1. The junction had 15 bases not matched to a gene; V was cut back by 5 bases and J by 7 bases. There are 16 residues in the CDR3. Germline V gives CDR1 SEHNR, CDR2 FQNEAQ (reference sequence). The CDR3 coding sequence is TGTGCCAGCAGCGGGGGACAGGGTCAAAACTACGATGAGCAGTACTTC. Its protein product is CASSGGQGQNYDEQYF.

This clonotype was counted ten times or more. This rearrangement joins TRBV7-2 to TRBJ1-4; TRBD1 agrees at 7 bases. This CDR3 comprises 16 residues. Germline V gene data show CDR1 as SGHTA and CDR2 as FQGNSA. V was pared by 4 bases and J by 8 bases, with 13 bases of the junction left unmatched. The CDR3 protein is CASSSILAGGGEKLFF. The CDR3 DNA reads as TGTGCCAGCAGCTCCATCCTAGCAGGGGGAGGAGAAAAACTGTTTTTT.

V gene TRBV12-5 combines with J gene TRBJ2-1; D ambiguous. Germline CDR1 reads LGHNT; CDR2 reads FRNRAP. Trimming cost V 1 base and J 2 bases, with 12 bases left between them. The CDR3 runs to 16 residues. Here the CDR3 DNA reads TGTGCTAGTGGTTTGGCTTTGGGCAGCCCCTACAATGAGCAGTTCTTC. It translates to CASGLALGSPYNEQFF.

A remark on this clonotype: A much larger clone lies a single base off, so this may be a read error. The CDR3 here is CANSPLDTEAFF. The CDR3 DNA sequence: TGTGCCAACAGTCCTCTTGATACTGAAGCTTTCTTT. The chain has TRBV12-3 or TRBV12-4 and TRBJ1-1; D not resolved. The CDR3 sequence is 12 residues long.

The chain joins TRBV28 to TRBJ1-2; TRBD1 matches 10 bases. There are 16 residues in the CDR3. Germline trimming cut 5 bases from V and 4 bases from J; bases unmatched to any gene: 10. The germline V gene encodes CDR1 MDHEN and CDR2 SYDVKM. CDR3 bases: TGTGCCAGCAGTCCATTAGGGACAGGGGTTATCTATGGCTACACCTTC. It encodes CASSPLGTGVIYGYTF.